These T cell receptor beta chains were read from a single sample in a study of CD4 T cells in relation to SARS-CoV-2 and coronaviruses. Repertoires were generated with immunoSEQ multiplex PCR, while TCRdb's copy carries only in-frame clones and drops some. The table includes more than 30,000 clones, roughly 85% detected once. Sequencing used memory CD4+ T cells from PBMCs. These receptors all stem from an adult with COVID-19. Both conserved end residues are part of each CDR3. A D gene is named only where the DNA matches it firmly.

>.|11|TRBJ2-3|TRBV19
CASSIGDTQYF
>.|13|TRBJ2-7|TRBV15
CATSRYGTYEQYF
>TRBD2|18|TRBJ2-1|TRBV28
CASSLSPFWRETYNEQFF
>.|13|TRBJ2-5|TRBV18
CASSPGSRETQYF
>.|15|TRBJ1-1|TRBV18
CASSGTRGKNTEAFF
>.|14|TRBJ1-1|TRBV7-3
CASSPEGQRTEAFF
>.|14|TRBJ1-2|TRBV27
CASSFQGRTGGYTF
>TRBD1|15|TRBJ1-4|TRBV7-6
CASSPRSRGGEKLFF
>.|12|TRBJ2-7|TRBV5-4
CASSLAPYEQYF
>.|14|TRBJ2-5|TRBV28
CASSLETAQETQYF
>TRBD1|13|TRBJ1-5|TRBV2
CASTRQGEQPQHF
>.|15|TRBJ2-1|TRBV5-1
CASSFREGPDNEQFF
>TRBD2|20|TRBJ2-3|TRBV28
CASSSKRRKLAGAVPDTQYF
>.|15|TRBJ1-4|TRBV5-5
CASSLNHGLNEKLFF
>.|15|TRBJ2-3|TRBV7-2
CASSTGTLRTDTQYF
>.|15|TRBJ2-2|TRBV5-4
CASSLVGINTGELFF
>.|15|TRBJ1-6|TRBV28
CASSPGGSPNSPLHF
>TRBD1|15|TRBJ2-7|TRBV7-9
CASSLAPGQTYEQYF
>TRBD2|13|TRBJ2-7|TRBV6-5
CASSGTSDHEQYF
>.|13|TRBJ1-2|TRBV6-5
CASSYKGMSGYTF
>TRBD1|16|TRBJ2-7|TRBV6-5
CASSYSVGPSGGEQYF
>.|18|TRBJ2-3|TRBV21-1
CASSFHWGTADTWDTQYF
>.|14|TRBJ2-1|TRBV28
CASILRGGYNEQFF
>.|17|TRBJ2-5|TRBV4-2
CASSQAKAGLAQETQYF
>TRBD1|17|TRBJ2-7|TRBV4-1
CASSQDRVVGTGGEQYF
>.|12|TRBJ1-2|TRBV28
CASSYNVYGYTF
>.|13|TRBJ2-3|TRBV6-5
CASGDHYTDTQYF
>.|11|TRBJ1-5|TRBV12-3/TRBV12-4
CASSAGGPQHF
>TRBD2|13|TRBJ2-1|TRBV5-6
CASSLAGEGEQFF
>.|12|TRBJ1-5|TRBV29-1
CSAQSSNQPQHF